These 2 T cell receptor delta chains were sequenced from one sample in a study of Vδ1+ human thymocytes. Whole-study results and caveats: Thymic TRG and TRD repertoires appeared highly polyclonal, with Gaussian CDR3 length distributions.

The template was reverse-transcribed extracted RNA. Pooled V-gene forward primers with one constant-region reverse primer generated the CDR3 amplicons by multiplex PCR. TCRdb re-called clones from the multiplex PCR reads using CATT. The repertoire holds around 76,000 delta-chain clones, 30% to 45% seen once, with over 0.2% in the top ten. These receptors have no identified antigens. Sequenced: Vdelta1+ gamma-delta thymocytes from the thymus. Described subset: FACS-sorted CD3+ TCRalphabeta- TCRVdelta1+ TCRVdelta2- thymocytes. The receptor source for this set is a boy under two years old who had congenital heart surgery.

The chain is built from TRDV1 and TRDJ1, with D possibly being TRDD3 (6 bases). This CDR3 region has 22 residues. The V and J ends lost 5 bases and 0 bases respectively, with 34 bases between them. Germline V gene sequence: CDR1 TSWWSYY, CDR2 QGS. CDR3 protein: CALGHIVPFRTGLSPNTDKLIF. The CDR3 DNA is TGTGCTCTTGGGCACATAGTTCCCTTTCGTACTGGGTTGTCGCCTAACACCGATAAACTCATCTTT.

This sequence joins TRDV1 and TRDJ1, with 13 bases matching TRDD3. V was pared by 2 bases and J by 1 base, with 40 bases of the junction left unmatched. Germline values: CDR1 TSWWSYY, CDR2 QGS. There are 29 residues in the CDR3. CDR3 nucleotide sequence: TGTGCTCTTGGGGAAAAGGGCGTATTCCTACCCAACCGAGACATACTGGGGGATACGGCGGAGTCCTTCACCGATAAACTCATCTTT. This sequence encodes CALGEKGVFLPNRDILGDTAESFTDKLIF.